What follows is one TCR beta chain and its context. The data stem from a study of cytomegalovirus exposure and HLA in healthy donors. A multiplex PCR was run with 60 Vbeta primers and 13 Jbeta primers. Assay used: immunoSEQ multiplex PCR; TCRdb lists only in-frame clones, some missing. Its table lists under 250,000 clones. With 7 bases clipped from V and 3 bases from J, the junction kept 6 bases outside the gene matches. Germline V CDR1 and CDR2: MDHEN, SYDVKM. The CDR3 has 14 residues. The rearrangement links TRBV28 to TRBJ2-7; 10 bases map to TRBD2. The sample consisted of PBMCs. The source of this sequence is a girl aged 2 to 10 in good health and CMV-seropositive. CDR3 DNA sequence: TGTGCCAGCATTCCTAGCGGGAGTCTCTACGAGCAGTACTTC. Translation gives CASIPSGSLYEQYF. Full variable domain (outside the CDR3, taken from reference TRBV28 and TRBJ2-7): DVKVTQSSRYLVKRTGEKVFLECVQDMDHENMFWYRQDPGLGLRLIYFSYDVKMKEKGDIPEGYSVSREKKERFSLILESASTNQTSMYLCASIPSGSLYEQYFGPGTRLTVT.